A selection of T cell receptor beta chains follows, all from one sample in a study of T-cell memory formation after mild COVID-19. TCRdb analysed the 5' RACE reads with MiXCR anew, one entry per CDR3 protein. The sample has about 410,000 distinct CDR3 sequences, roughly 18% seen once; the top ten hold about 22%. Material for sequencing was PBMCs or a T cell subset sorted from them (not recorded which). These TCRs come from a man younger than 35 who had mild COVID-19 (a few samples of this study predate the infection). Cell type and time point are not known. Both conserved end residues are part of each CDR3. Each record gives: J gene, clone size, D gene, V gene, CDR3 protein, CDR3 DNA. The D gene is left open where the match is weak. Some rows have no size entry. The others give once, few or many, or a class for an expanded clone.

J: TRBJ2-5; size: -; D: TRBD1; V: TRBV25-1; CDR3: CASRDDRGGETQYF; DNA: TGTGCCAGCAGGGACGACAGGGGCGGAGAGACCCAGTACTTC
J: TRBJ2-5; size: few; D: TRBD2; V: TRBV5-1; CDR3: CASSSSTSFFQETQYF; DNA: TGCGCCAGCAGCTCATCGACTAGCTTCTTCCAAGAGACCCAGTACTTC
J: TRBJ1-1; size: many; D: -; V: TRBV12-3/TRBV12-4; CDR3: CASSLGFEAFF; DNA: TGTGCCAGCAGTTTAGGGTTTGAAGCTTTCTTT
J: TRBJ1-2; size: few; D: -; V: TRBV20-1; CDR3: CSAWTDSNYGYTF; DNA: TGCAGTGCCTGGACCGATTCTAACTATGGCTACACCTTC
J: TRBJ2-7; size: -; D: TRBD1; V: TRBV12-3/TRBV12-4; CDR3: CASSLWRDRGYEQYF; DNA: TGTGCCAGCAGTTTGTGGCGGGACAGGGGATACGAGCAGTACTTC
J: TRBJ2-1; size: -; D: TRBD2; V: TRBV18; CDR3: CASSSLAGGTNNEQFF; DNA: TGTGCCAGCTCATCTCTAGCGGGGGGCACTAACAATGAGCAGTTCTTC
J: TRBJ2-7; size: few; D: -; V: TRBV11-2; CDR3: CASSWGGTPSEQYF; DNA: TGTGCCAGCAGCTGGGGCGGGACACCCTCCGAGCAGTACTTC
J: TRBJ2-5; size: -; D: -; V: TRBV12-3/TRBV12-4; CDR3: CASSAVETQYF; DNA: TGTGCCAGCAGTGCGGTGGAGACCCAGTACTTC
J: TRBJ1-5; size: few; D: -; V: TRBV7-2; CDR3: CASSLRRNQPQHF; DNA: TGTGCCAGCAGCTTAAGGCGTAATCAGCCCCAGCATTTT
J: TRBJ2-4; size: few; D: TRBD2; V: TRBV6-5; CDR3: CASRKDVSVAGGIQYF; DNA: TGTGCCAGCAGAAAAGACGTAAGCGTGGCGGGAGGCATTCAGTACTTC
J: TRBJ2-1; size: -; D: -; V: TRBV7-2; CDR3: CASRTNGGNEQFF; DNA: TGTGCCAGCAGAACTAACGGGGGTAATGAGCAGTTCTTC
J: TRBJ2-5; size: -; D: TRBD2; V: TRBV4-3; CDR3: CASSHFLRGADQETQYF; DNA: TGCGCCAGCAGCCATTTTTTGCGGGGGGCCGACCAAGAGACCCAGTACTTC
J: TRBJ2-3; size: -; D: -; V: TRBV5-1; CDR3: CASSSMNGPDTQYF; DNA: TGCGCCAGCAGCTCGATGAACGGACCAGATACGCAGTATTTT
J: TRBJ1-1; size: -; D: -; V: TRBV7-2; CDR3: CASSPPSTEAFF; DNA: TGTGCCAGCAGCCCCCCCAGCACTGAAGCTTTCTTT
J: TRBJ2-6; size: -; D: -; V: TRBV4-3; CDR3: CASSRDWAGANVLTF; DNA: TGCGCCAGCAGCCGGGACTGGGCTGGGGCCAACGTCCTGACTTTC
J: TRBJ1-5; size: -; D: -; V: TRBV7-9; CDR3: CASSPAPDGAYSNQPQHF; DNA: TGTGCCAGCAGCCCCGCGCCGGACGGAGCATATAGCAATCAGCCCCAGCATTTT
J: TRBJ1-3; size: many; D: -; V: TRBV12-3/TRBV12-4; CDR3: CASSLNGPGNTIYF; DNA: TGTGCCAGCAGTTTAAATGGTCCTGGAAACACCATATATTTT
J: TRBJ2-7; size: -; D: TRBD1; V: TRBV20-1; CDR3: CSAKDRGTYEQYF; DNA: TGCAGTGCTAAGGACAGGGGAACCTACGAGCAGTACTTC
J: TRBJ1-4; size: -; D: -; V: TRBV4-1; CDR3: CASSQQPVGREKLFF; DNA: TGCGCCAGCAGCCAACAACCGGTGGGAAGGGAAAAACTGTTTTTT
J: TRBJ2-1; size: -; D: TRBD2; V: TRBV11-3; CDR3: CASSRSGGGYNEQFF; DNA: TGTGCCAGCAGCCGGAGCGGGGGGGGTTACAATGAGCAGTTCTTC
J: TRBJ1-1; size: -; D: -; V: TRBV29-1; CDR3: CSVAPRGGNTEAFF; DNA: TGCAGCGTCGCCCCTCGGGGGGGGAACACTGAAGCTTTCTTT
J: TRBJ1-1; size: -; D: -; V: TRBV7-3; CDR3: CASSPRGGGVYTEAFF; DNA: TGTGCCAGCAGCCCCCGGGGAGGGGGGGTATACACTGAAGCTTTCTTT
J: TRBJ2-3; size: many; D: -; V: TRBV7-2; CDR3: CASSSRRTTQDTQYF; DNA: TGTGCCAGCAGCTCCCGGAGGACTACTCAAGATACGCAGTATTTT
J: TRBJ2-3; size: -; D: -; V: TRBV2; CDR3: CASRNLGADTQYF; DNA: TGTGCCAGCAGGAATTTGGGCGCAGATACGCAGTATTTT
J: TRBJ1-6; size: -; D: TRBD1; V: TRBV7-9; CDR3: CASSYRDRVSPLHF; DNA: TGTGCCAGCAGCTACCGGGACAGGGTCTCACCCCTCCACTTT
J: TRBJ2-5; size: few; D: TRBD2; V: TRBV20-1; CDR3: CSVTSGEWGETQYF; DNA: TGCAGTGTAACTAGCGGGGAGTGGGGGGAGACCCAGTACTTC
J: TRBJ1-2; size: -; D: -; V: TRBV5-1; CDR3: CASSSYPNTYGYTF; DNA: TGCGCCAGCAGCTCCTACCCCAATACCTATGGCTACACCTTC
J: TRBJ2-1; size: many; D: -; V: TRBV5-1; CDR3: CASAPAVSSYNEQFF; DNA: TGCGCCAGCGCGCCCGCCGTCTCCAGTTACAATGAGCAGTTCTTC
J: TRBJ1-5; size: -; D: -; V: TRBV20-1; CDR3: CSAPITNHNQPQHF; DNA: TGCAGTGCTCCGATTACGAATCACAATCAGCCCCAGCATTTT
J: TRBJ1-5; size: -; D: TRBD1; V: TRBV5-1; CDR3: CASSPQGVSNQPQHF; DNA: TGCGCCAGCAGCCCACAGGGGGTGAGCAATCAGCCCCAGCATTTT
J: TRBJ1-4; size: few; D: TRBD1; V: TRBV7-6; CDR3: CASSLSRGNEKLFF; DNA: TGTGCCAGCAGTTTGAGCAGGGGGAATGAAAAACTGTTTTTT
J: TRBJ1-1; size: few; D: -; V: TRBV4-3; CDR3: CASSPRGDNTEAFF; DNA: TGCGCCAGCAGCCCGAGGGGAGACAACACTGAAGCTTTCTTT
J: TRBJ2-5; size: once; D: -; V: TRBV12-3/TRBV12-4; CDR3: CASSLSQVGTQYF; DNA: TGTGCCAGCAGTTTGTCCCAAGTTGGGACCCAGTACTTC
J: TRBJ2-3; size: -; D: TRBD1; V: TRBV20-1; CDR3: CSARLQGQVADTQYF; DNA: TGCAGTGCTAGGCTCCAGGGACAGGTTGCAGATACGCAGTATTTT
J: TRBJ2-2; size: few; D: -; V: TRBV4-3; CDR3: CASRPMAGGRGGTGELFF; DNA: TGCGCCAGCAGACCAATGGCCGGTGGGAGGGGGGGCACCGGGGAGCTGTTTTTT
J: TRBJ2-5; size: -; D: -; V: TRBV14; CDR3: CASSPWRTETQYF; DNA: TGTGCCAGCAGCCCATGGAGGACAGAGACCCAGTACTTC
J: TRBJ2-1; size: -; D: -; V: TRBV20-1; CDR3: CSARVAYEQFF; DNA: TGCAGTGCTAGAGTCGCATATGAGCAGTTCTTC
J: TRBJ1-2; size: -; D: -; V: TRBV28; CDR3: CASTEYSNYGYTF; DNA: TGTGCCAGCACCGAATATTCTAACTATGGCTACACCTTC
J: TRBJ2-5; size: few; D: -; V: TRBV20-1; CDR3: CSASLRGGRETQYF; DNA: TGCAGTGCTAGTTTGCGGGGAGGAAGAGAGACCCAGTACTTC
J: TRBJ1-1; size: -; D: -; V: TRBV29-1; CDR3: CSVETGTSNTEAFF; DNA: TGCAGCGTTGAGACCGGGACTTCGAACACTGAAGCTTTCTTT
J: TRBJ2-5; size: few; D: -; V: TRBV7-9; CDR3: CASSLLAGVEETQYF; DNA: TGTGCCAGCAGCCTTCTGGCCGGGGTCGAAGAGACCCAGTACTTC
J: TRBJ2-7; size: few; D: -; V: TRBV4-3; CDR3: CASSERISGTVSYEQYF; DNA: TGCGCCAGCAGCGAAAGAATCTCCGGGACTGTCTCCTACGAGCAGTACTTC
J: TRBJ2-7; size: -; D: -; V: TRBV7-8; CDR3: CASSLNRGGGEQYF; DNA: TGTGCCAGCAGCTTAAACAGGGGGGGCGGCGAGCAGTACTTC
J: TRBJ2-2; size: -; D: -; V: TRBV9; CDR3: CASSSAGHGLLLKSTGELFF; DNA: TGTGCCAGCAGCTCAGCGGGACACGGTTTATTGTTGAAGTCCACCGGGGAGCTGTTTTTT
J: TRBJ2-3; size: -; D: -; V: TRBV6-6; CDR3: CASSPEARRDTQYF; DNA: TGTGCCAGCAGCCCGGAGGCCCGGAGAGATACGCAGTATTTT
J: TRBJ2-4; size: few; D: -; V: TRBV11-2; CDR3: CASSLGRAGGFENIQYF; DNA: TGTGCCAGCAGCTTAGGCAGGGCCGGGGGTTTTGAAAACATTCAGTACTTC